Listed below are T cell receptor beta chains from one sample, sequenced in a study of cytomegalovirus exposure and HLA in healthy donors. The table came from immunoSEQ multiplex PCR; TCRdb's copy has only in-frame clones and leaves some out. The sample includes approximately 120,000 clones. The specimen sequenced was PBMCs. The receptors come from a man younger than 45 in good health and CMV-seronegative. Both conserved end residues are part of each CDR3. D genes are given only for firm matches.

TRBJ2-7 | TRBV6-1 | . | CASSESSPEQYF | TGTGCCAGCAGTGAATCTAGTCCCGAGCAGTACTTC
TRBJ1-1 | TRBV7-8 | . | CASSNSAGNTEAFF | TGTGCCAGCAGCAACTCGGCGGGGAACACTGAAGCTTTCTTT
TRBJ2-7 | TRBV11-3 | TRBD1 | CASSLAGQGNEQYF | TGTGCCAGCAGCTTAGCGGGACAGGGTAACGAGCAGTACTTC
TRBJ2-1 | TRBV7-8 | TRBD2 | CASLGTSGGLSYNEQFF | TGTGCCAGCCTCGGCACTAGCGGTGGACTCTCCTACAATGAGCAGTTCTTC
TRBJ1-1 | TRBV7-2 | TRBD1 | CASSLAGGQGAEAFF | TGTGCCAGCAGCTTAGCGGGGGGACAGGGCGCTGAAGCTTTCTTT
TRBJ2-3 | TRBV12-5 | TRBD2 | CASGHRGLAGGSTDTQYF | TGTGCTAGTGGTCACAGGGGACTAGCGGGAGGTAGCACAGATACGCAGTATTTT
TRBJ2-1 | TRBV4-1 | . | CASSQVWGRRAVSYNEQFF | TGCGCCAGCAGCCAGGTTTGGGGAAGGAGAGCGGTCTCCTACAATGAGCAGTTCTTC
TRBJ2-3 | TRBV6-6 | . | CASSAPSSLDTQYF | TGTGCCAGCAGCGCCCCGAGCTCACTAGATACGCAGTATTTT
TRBJ2-2 | TRBV4-1 | TRBD2 | CASSDPGLAVAGELFF | TGCGCCAGCAGTGACCCGGGACTAGCTGTCGCCGGGGAGCTGTTTTTT
TRBJ1-5 | TRBV6-5 | TRBD1 | CASSLMGQEGPQHF | TGTGCCAGCAGTTTAATGGGACAGGAAGGGCCCCAGCATTTT
TRBJ2-1 | TRBV5-6 | TRBD2 | CASSSPQAGEYSRFF | TGTGCCAGCAGCTCCCCCCAAGCGGGAGAGTATTCCCGGTTCTTC
TRBJ1-2 | TRBV30 | TRBD1 | CAWRGQGNYGYTF | TGTGCCTGGAGGGGACAGGGGAACTATGGCTACACCTTC
TRBJ2-4 | TRBV5-5 | . | CASRRWDLQNIQYF | TGTGCCAGCAGGCGATGGGACTTACAAAACATTCAGTACTTC
TRBJ1-2 | TRBV19 | TRBD1 | CASSRQGDYGYTF | TGTGCCAGTAGTAGACAGGGGGACTATGGCTACACCTTC
TRBJ2-7 | TRBV10-3 | . | CAISPVGDEQYF | TGTGCCATCAGCCCAGTCGGGGACGAGCAGTACTTC
TRBJ1-5 | TRBV6-5 | TRBD1 | CASTTGAGQPQHF | TGTGCCAGCACTACAGGGGCTGGTCAGCCCCAGCATTTT
TRBJ2-7 | TRBV4-2 | TRBD2 | CASSHWGTSGSNYEQYF | TGTGCCAGCAGCCATTGGGGGACTAGCGGGTCTAACTACGAGCAGTACTTC
TRBJ2-1 | TRBV4-1 | . | CASSPNIEEGEQFF | TGCGCCAGCAGCCCGAATATCGAGGAGGGTGAGCAGTTCTTC
TRBJ1-1 | TRBV7-9 | . | CASNLIGGASQDTEAFF | TGTGCCAGCAACTTAATAGGGGGGGCGTCCCAAGACACTGAAGCTTTCTTT
TRBJ2-1 | TRBV19 | TRBD2 | CATNRREGYNEQFF | TGTGCCACCAATAGGAGGGAGGGTTACAATGAGCAGTTCTTC
TRBJ2-5 | TRBV5-1 | TRBD2 | CASSRGAGDGRETQYF | TGCGCCAGCAGCCGGGGAGCGGGAGATGGTCGAGAGACCCAGTACTTC
TRBJ1-4 | TRBV19 | TRBD1 | CASSMTGFGNEKLFF | TGTGCCAGTAGTATGACAGGGTTTGGTAATGAAAAACTGTTTTTT
TRBJ1-3 | TRBV28 | . | CASSLPGRVSGNTIYF | TGTGCCAGCAGTTTACCCGGCAGGGTCTCTGGAAACACCATATATTTT
TRBJ2-3 | TRBV28 | TRBD2 | CASSSPAGGTTDTQYF | TGTGCCAGCAGTTCCCCGGCGGGAGGCACCACAGATACGCAGTATTTT
TRBJ2-1 | TRBV6-1 | . | CASAIGRREQFF | TGTGCCAGCGCCATCGGTAGGCGGGAGCAGTTCTTC
TRBJ2-1 | TRBV29-1 | TRBD1 | CSVEGGQGPYNEQFF | TGCAGCGTTGAAGGGGGACAGGGCCCATACAATGAGCAGTTCTTC
TRBJ2-7 | TRBV5-4 | TRBD1 | CASSRTGVSYEQYF | TGTGCCAGCAGCCGGACAGGGGTCTCCTACGAGCAGTACTTC
TRBJ2-1 | TRBV19 | TRBD2 | CASSIARAAGSYNEQFF | TGTGCCAGTAGTATAGCACGAGCAGCGGGATCCTACAATGAGCAGTTCTTC
TRBJ1-1 | TRBV27 | TRBD1 | CASSLSIYRTGGKNTEAFF | TGTGCCAGCAGTTTATCCATCTACCGGACAGGGGGCAAGAACACTGAAGCTTTCTTT
TRBJ2-3 | TRBV19 | . | CASSHSTDTQYF | TGTGCCAGTAGCCATAGCACAGATACGCAGTATTTT
TRBJ2-7 | TRBV6-5 | TRBD1 | CASSYGDRGPYEQYF | TGTGCCAGCAGTTACGGGGACAGGGGGCCCTACGAGCAGTACTTC
TRBJ2-1 | TRBV5-5 | . | CASSSPDTVDEQFF | TGTGCCAGCAGCTCCCCTGACACCGTCGATGAGCAGTTCTTC
TRBJ2-1 | TRBV7-9 | TRBD2 | CASSLFAGGGNEQFF | TGTGCCAGCAGCTTATTCGCGGGAGGGGGAAATGAGCAGTTCTTC
TRBJ1-2 | TRBV7-9 | . | CASRSGAGGYTF | TGTGCCAGCAGGTCGGGCGCGGGAGGCTACACCTTC
TRBJ1-2 | TRBV28 | TRBD1 | CASSYQDRDSGYTF | TGTGCCAGCAGTTACCAGGACAGGGACTCTGGCTACACCTTC
TRBJ2-7 | TRBV7-2 | . | CASSGPRGREQYF | TGTGCCAGCAGCGGACCTAGGGGTCGCGAGCAGTACTTC